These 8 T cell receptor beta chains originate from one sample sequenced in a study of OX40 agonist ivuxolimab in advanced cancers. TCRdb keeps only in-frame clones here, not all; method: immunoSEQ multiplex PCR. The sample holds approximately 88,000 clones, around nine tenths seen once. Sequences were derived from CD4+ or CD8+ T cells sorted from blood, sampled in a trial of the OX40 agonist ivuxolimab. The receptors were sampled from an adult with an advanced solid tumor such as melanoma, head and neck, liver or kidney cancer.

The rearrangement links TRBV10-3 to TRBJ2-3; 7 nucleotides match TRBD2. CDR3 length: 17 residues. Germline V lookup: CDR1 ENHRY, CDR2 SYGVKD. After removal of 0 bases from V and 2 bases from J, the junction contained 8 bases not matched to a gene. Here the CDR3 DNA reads TGTGCCATCAGTGAGTCCTCATCGGCGGGGGACACAGATACGCAGTATTTT. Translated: CAISESSSAGDTDTQYF.

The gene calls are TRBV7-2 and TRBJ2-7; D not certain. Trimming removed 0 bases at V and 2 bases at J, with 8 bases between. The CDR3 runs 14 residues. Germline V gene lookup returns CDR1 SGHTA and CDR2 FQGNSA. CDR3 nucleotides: TGTGCCAGCAGCTTAGCGAAGGAAACCTACGAGCAGTACTTC. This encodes CASSLAKETYEQYF.

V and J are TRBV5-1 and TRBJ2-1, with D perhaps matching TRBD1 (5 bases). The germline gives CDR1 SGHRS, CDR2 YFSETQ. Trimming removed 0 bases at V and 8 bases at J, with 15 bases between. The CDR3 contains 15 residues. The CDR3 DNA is TGCGCCAGCAGCTTGGGAGCGTCAGGGCTGGATGAGCAGTTCTTC. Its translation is CASSLGASGLDEQFF. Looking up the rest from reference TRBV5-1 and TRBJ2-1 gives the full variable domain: KAGVTQTPRYLIKTRGQQVTLSCSPISGHRSVSWYQQTPGQGLQFLFEYFSETQRNKGNFPGRFSGRQFSNSRSEMNVSTLELGDSALYLCASSLGASGLDEQFFGPGTRLTVL.

The CDR3 DNA follows: TGTGCCAGCAGTGAACACGTGAACACTGAAGCTTTCTTT. Translating gives CASSEHVNTEAFF. The chain combines TRBV6-1 with TRBJ1-1, with D unclear. The CDR3 totals 13 residues. Germline assignment: CDR1 MNHNS and CDR2 SASEGT. Trimming shortened V by 2 bases and J by 0 bases, and 4 bases separated the two germline ends.

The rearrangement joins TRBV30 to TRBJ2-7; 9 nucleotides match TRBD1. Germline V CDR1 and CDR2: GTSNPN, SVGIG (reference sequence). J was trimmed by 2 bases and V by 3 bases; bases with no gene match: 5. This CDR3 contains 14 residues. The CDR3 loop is CAWRDRGGPYEQYF. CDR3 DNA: TGTGCCTGGAGGGACAGGGGAGGACCCTACGAGCAGTACTTC.

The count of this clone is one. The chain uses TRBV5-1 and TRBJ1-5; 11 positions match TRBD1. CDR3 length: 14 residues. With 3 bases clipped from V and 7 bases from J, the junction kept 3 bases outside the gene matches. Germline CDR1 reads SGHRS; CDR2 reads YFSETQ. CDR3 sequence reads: CASSSGTGGQPQHF. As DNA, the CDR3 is TGCGCCAGCAGCTCCGGGACAGGGGGGCAGCCCCAGCATTTT.

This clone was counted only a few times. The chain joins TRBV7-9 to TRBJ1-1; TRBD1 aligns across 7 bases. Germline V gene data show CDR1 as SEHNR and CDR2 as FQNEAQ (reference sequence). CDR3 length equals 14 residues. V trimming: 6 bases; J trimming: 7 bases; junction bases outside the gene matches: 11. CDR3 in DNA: TGTGCCAGCAGATACACAGGGGATTCCGGTGAAGCTTTCTTT. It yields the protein CASRYTGDSGEAFF.

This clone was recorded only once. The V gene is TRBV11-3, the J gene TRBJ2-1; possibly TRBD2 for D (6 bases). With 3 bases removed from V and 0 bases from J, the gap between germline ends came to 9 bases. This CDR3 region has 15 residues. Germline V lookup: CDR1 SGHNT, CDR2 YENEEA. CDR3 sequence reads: CASSLGGGSYNEQFF. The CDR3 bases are TGTGCCAGCAGCTTGGGGGGAGGCTCCTACAATGAGCAGTTCTTC.